The entry below gives a single TCR beta chain sequence along with its context. V lost 2 bases, J lost 4 bases, and 11 bases lay in between. Germline V gene lookup returns CDR1 LGHNA and CDR2 YSLEER. The CDR3 is 14 amino acids. In TCRdb, the RT-PCR reads were re-called with MiXCR into one record per CDR3 protein. The top ten hold 11% of the sample, which has under 850,000 distinct CDR3 sequences, approximately 18% seen once. These data are taken from a study of response to subunit inactivated influenza vaccine. The receptor comes from a man aged 50 or older who received an inactivated influenza vaccine. The genes are TRBV4-3 and TRBJ1-1; D is unresolved. Source: PBMCs from blood, taken approximately 5 days after vaccination. The CDR3 reads CASSQSLTRTEAFF. The CDR3 bases are TGCGCCAGCAGCCAATCTCTAACACGCACTGAAGCTTTCTTT.